This record covers a single T cell receptor beta chain. Its antigen is not identified. This sample is drawn from a study of cytomegalovirus exposure and HLA in healthy donors. Study conclusions and caveats: The study dropped some indistinguishable V segments, TRBV6-2 and TRBV6-3 among them.

Researchers ran the PCR with 60 Vbeta and 13 Jbeta primers. This table comes from immunoSEQ multiplex PCR, and its TCRdb copy is limited to in-frame clones, with some not included. Counted here are about 85,000 clones, about 80% occurring once; the ten biggest clones make up about 32%. The CDR3 sequence is 15 residues long. Between the trimmed V and J ends, which lost 4 bases and 5 bases, there was a span of 18 bases. Germline assignment: CDR1 LGHNT and CDR2 FRNRAP. This chain connects TRBV12-5 to TRBJ2-7; D is perhaps TRBD1 (5 bases). The receptor was derived from a man aged 45-60 years in good health and CMV-seropositive. Sequences were obtained from PBMCs. CDR3 coding DNA: TGTGCTAGTGGTTCAACCACAAAACAGGAGCACGAGCAGTACTTC. As protein: CASGSTTKQEHEQYF. The whole variable domain, remainder taken from reference TRBV12-5 and TRBJ2-7, is DARVTQTPRHKVTEMGQEVTMRCQPILGHNTVFWYRQTMMQGLELLAYFRNRAPLDDSGMPKDRFSAEMPDATLATLKIQPSEPRDSAVYFCASGSTTKQEHEQYFGPGTRLTVT.